Sequencing of this TCR beta chain was carried out in a study of blood T cell repertoires in COVID-19. Across the study: Spain, Italy and the United States supplied samples that represented acute and convalescent COVID-19.

CDR3 length: 14 amino acids. V was clipped by 6 bases and J by 1 base, with 12 bases between them. Germline lookup yields CDR1 MNHEY and CDR2 SVGAGI. Authors' analysis steps: Reference gene primer amplification yielded estimated nucleated cell counts. Sequencing used immunoSEQ multiplex PCR; TCRdb keeps in-frame clones, though not all of them. V and J calls plus clone size are reproduced from that table; the DNA served to infer D and trimming. The sample records 85,000 to 110,000 clones, 89% being singletons. The chain combines TRBV6-5 with TRBJ1-2, with D perhaps TRBD1 (5 bases). Specimen: peripheral blood. This receptor was taken from a woman of 80 years or more in a cohort sampled during active COVID-19. The CDR3 loop reads CASRERDGNYGYTF. CDR3 sequence (DNA): TGTGCCAGCAGAGAGCGGGACGGTAACTATGGCTACACCTTC.